The source of this TCR beta chain is a study of T cells in Graves' hyperthyroidism and ophthalmopathy. Study in general: It was at initial diagnosis, before any treatment, that peripheral blood was collected. Regarding the study as a whole: Blood also held most thyroid clonotypes expanded beyond 0.001.

This clonotype appeared many times. As yet, its antigen is unknown. From germline, CDR1 is SGHTA and CDR2 FQGNSA. V lost 5 bases, J lost 4 bases, and 12 bases lay in between. The CDR3 covers 14 residues. Reasons for excluding patients were uncontrolled infection, other autoimmune disease, pregnancy or lactation. PBMCs stemmed from more than 7.5 ml fresh peripheral blood. TCR beta CDR3 regions were amplified from RNA transcripts. The HTBI primer set served for first-round RT-PCR of the TCR CDR3. MiXCR was run by TCRdb on the multiplex PCR reads, yielding one entry per CDR3 protein. The sample shows approximately 610,000 distinct CDR3 sequences, approximately 15% of them seen only once.

The sequenced material came from blood. This sequence joins TRBV7-2 and TRBJ2-1; unclear D gene. The receptor was derived from a woman aged 18-30 years with Graves' hyperthyroidism. CDR3 protein: CASSPLGRYNEQFF. The DNA for the CDR3 is TGTGCCAGCAGCCCCCTTGGGCGGTACAATGAGCAGTTCTTC.